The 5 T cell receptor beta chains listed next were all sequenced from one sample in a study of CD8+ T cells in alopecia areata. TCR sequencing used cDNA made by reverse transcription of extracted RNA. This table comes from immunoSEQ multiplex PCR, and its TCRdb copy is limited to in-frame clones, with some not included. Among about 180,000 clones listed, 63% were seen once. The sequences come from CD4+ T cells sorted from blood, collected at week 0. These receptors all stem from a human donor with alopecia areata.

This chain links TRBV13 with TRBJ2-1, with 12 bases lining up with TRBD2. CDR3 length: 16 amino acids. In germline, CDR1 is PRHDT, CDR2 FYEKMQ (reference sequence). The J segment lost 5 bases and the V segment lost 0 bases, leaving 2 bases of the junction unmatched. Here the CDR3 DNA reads TGTGCCAGCAGCTTAGGACTAGCGGGGGGTCACAATGAGCAGTTCTTC. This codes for CASSLGLAGGHNEQFF.

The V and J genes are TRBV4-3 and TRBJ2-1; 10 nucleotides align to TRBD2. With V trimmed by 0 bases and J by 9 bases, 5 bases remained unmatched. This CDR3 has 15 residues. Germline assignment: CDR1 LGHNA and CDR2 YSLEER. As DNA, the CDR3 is TGCGCCAGCAGCCAAGACTGGACTAGCGGTAGTGAGCAGTTCTTC. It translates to CASSQDWTSGSEQFF.

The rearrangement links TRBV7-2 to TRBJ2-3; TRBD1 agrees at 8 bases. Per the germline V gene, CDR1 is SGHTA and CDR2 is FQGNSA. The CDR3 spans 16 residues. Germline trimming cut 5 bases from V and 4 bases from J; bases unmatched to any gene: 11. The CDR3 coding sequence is TGTGCCAGCAGCCCAACATCCGGGACAGGTCCAGATACGCAGTATTTT. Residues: CASSPTSGTGPDTQYF.

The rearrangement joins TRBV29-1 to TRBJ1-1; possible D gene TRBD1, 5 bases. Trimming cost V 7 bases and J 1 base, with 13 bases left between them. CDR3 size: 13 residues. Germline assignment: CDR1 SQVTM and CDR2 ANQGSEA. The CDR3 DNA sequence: TGCAGCGCCCGACAGAAACCGAACACTGAAGCTTTCTTT. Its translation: CSARQKPNTEAFF.

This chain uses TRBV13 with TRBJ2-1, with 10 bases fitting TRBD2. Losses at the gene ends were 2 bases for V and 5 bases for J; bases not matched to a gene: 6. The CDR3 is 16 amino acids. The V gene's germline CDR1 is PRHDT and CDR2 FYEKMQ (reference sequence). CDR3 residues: CASSLLLAGENNEQFF. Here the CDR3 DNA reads TGTGCCAGCAGCTTACTTCTAGCGGGGGAGAACAATGAGCAGTTCTTC.